This is a list of T cell receptor beta chains from one sample in a study of molecular identifiers for immune sequencing clone quantification. From the PCR reads, TCRdb called clonotypes with MiXCR, one entry per CDR3 protein. The table has some 590,000 distinct CDR3 sequences, about 25% seen once. Sequenced sample: naive CD8+ T cells from blood, with Jurkat cell RNA spiked in. These receptors originate from a human donor in good health. Some libraries in this study had Jurkat cell RNA spiked in. CDR3s include the opening cysteine and the closing phenylalanine or tryptophan. A D gene is named only where the DNA matches it firmly. Size is stated for part of the rows, as once, few or many counts, or as a class when the clone is expanded.

j_call: TRBJ2-7; v_call: TRBV20-1; d_call: TRBD1; clone_size: few; cdr3_aa: CSARMGQGYEQYF; cdr3_nt: TGCAGTGCTAGAATGGGACAGGGCTACGAGCAGTACTTC
j_call: TRBJ1-3; v_call: TRBV7-9; d_call: TRBD1; clone_size: many; cdr3_aa: CASTQGGLGNTIYF; cdr3_nt: TGTGCCAGCACCCAGGGGGGGCTCGGAAACACCATATATTTT
j_call: TRBJ1-5; v_call: TRBV6-1; d_call: NA; clone_size: NA; cdr3_aa: CASSEENRDYSNQPQHF; cdr3_nt: TGTGCCAGCAGTGAAGAGAACAGGGACTATAGCAATCAGCCCCAGCATTTT
j_call: TRBJ2-7; v_call: TRBV20-1; d_call: NA; clone_size: many; cdr3_aa: CSARDGGSYEQYF; cdr3_nt: TGCAGTGCTAGAGACGGGGGCTCCTACGAGCAGTACTTC
j_call: TRBJ2-7; v_call: TRBV7-9; d_call: NA; clone_size: many; cdr3_aa: CASSSGLNYEQYF; cdr3_nt: TGTGCCAGCAGCTCGGGACTTAACTACGAGCAGTACTTC
j_call: TRBJ2-7; v_call: TRBV5-4; d_call: TRBD1; clone_size: many; cdr3_aa: CASSMTGAEQYF; cdr3_nt: TGTGCCAGCAGCATGACAGGGGCCGAGCAGTACTTC
j_call: TRBJ2-5; v_call: TRBV4-3; d_call: NA; clone_size: NA; cdr3_aa: CASRQDRWDQETQYF; cdr3_nt: TGCGCCAGCAGACAAGATCGGTGGGACCAAGAGACCCAGTACTTC
j_call: TRBJ2-6; v_call: TRBV19; d_call: NA; clone_size: NA; cdr3_aa: CASSMSSRGANVLTF; cdr3_nt: TGTGCCAGTAGTATGAGTAGCAGGGGGGCCAACGTCCTGACTTTC
j_call: TRBJ2-2; v_call: TRBV20-1; d_call: NA; clone_size: few; cdr3_aa: CSARGGIRAGELFF; cdr3_nt: TGCAGTGCTAGAGGGGGAATTCGGGCCGGGGAGCTGTTTTTT
j_call: TRBJ2-1; v_call: TRBV7-2; d_call: TRBD2; clone_size: many; cdr3_aa: CASSYSTGLAILSSYNEQFF; cdr3_nt: TGTGCCAGCAGCTACTCTACGGGACTAGCGATCCTTAGCTCCTACAATGAGCAGTTCTTC
j_call: TRBJ2-3; v_call: TRBV3-1; d_call: NA; clone_size: NA; cdr3_aa: CASSPDRTGGTDTQYF; cdr3_nt: TGTGCCAGCAGCCCAGATCGTACGGGGGGCACAGATACGCAGTATTTT
j_call: TRBJ2-7; v_call: TRBV3-1; d_call: TRBD2; clone_size: few; cdr3_aa: CASSQASGLAGISYEQYF; cdr3_nt: TGTGCCAGCAGCCAAGCCTCGGGACTAGCGGGTATCTCCTACGAGCAGTACTTC
j_call: TRBJ1-5; v_call: TRBV19; d_call: NA; clone_size: few; cdr3_aa: CASSIEGTEDQPQHF; cdr3_nt: TGTGCCAGTAGTATAGAGGGGACGGAGGATCAGCCCCAGCATTTT
j_call: TRBJ2-7; v_call: TRBV7-3; d_call: TRBD1; clone_size: many; cdr3_aa: CASSTTGSSYEQYF; cdr3_nt: TGTGCCAGCAGCACGACAGGGAGCTCCTACGAGCAGTACTTC
j_call: TRBJ1-2; v_call: TRBV16; d_call: NA; clone_size: few; cdr3_aa: CASSQSFGDANYGYTF; cdr3_nt: TGTGCCAGCAGCCAATCCTTTGGGGATGCTAACTATGGCTACACCTTC
j_call: TRBJ2-7; v_call: TRBV20-1; d_call: NA; clone_size: many; cdr3_aa: CSAANGEAEQYF; cdr3_nt: TGCAGTGCTGCCAACGGAGAGGCCGAGCAGTACTTC
j_call: TRBJ2-2; v_call: TRBV19; d_call: NA; clone_size: few; cdr3_aa: CASTLTDFGGELFF; cdr3_nt: TGTGCCAGTACCCTTACAGACTTCGGCGGGGAGCTGTTTTTT
j_call: TRBJ1-2; v_call: TRBV19; d_call: NA; clone_size: few; cdr3_aa: CASSIGRDPSNYGYTF; cdr3_nt: TGTGCCAGTAGTATTGGCAGGGACCCTTCTAACTATGGCTACACCTTC
j_call: TRBJ2-1; v_call: TRBV6-2/TRBV6-3; d_call: TRBD2; clone_size: few; cdr3_aa: CASSLSLAGLTYEQFF; cdr3_nt: TGTGCCAGCAGTCTATCACTAGCGGGCCTTACATATGAGCAGTTCTTC
j_call: TRBJ2-6; v_call: TRBV12-3/TRBV12-4; d_call: NA; clone_size: many; cdr3_aa: CASSLSGYGANVLTF; cdr3_nt: TGTGCCAGCAGTTTATCCGGGTACGGGGCCAACGTCCTGACTTTC
j_call: TRBJ2-2; v_call: TRBV25-1; d_call: NA; clone_size: many; cdr3_aa: CASSEFTGMNTGELFF; cdr3_nt: TGTGCCAGCAGTGAATTCACGGGTATGAACACCGGGGAGCTGTTTTTT
j_call: TRBJ2-5; v_call: TRBV4-1; d_call: TRBD2; clone_size: NA; cdr3_aa: CASSLGTSGGAVRETQYF; cdr3_nt: TGCGCCAGCAGCCTGGGGACTAGCGGGGGGGCCGTTCGAGAGACCCAGTACTTC
j_call: TRBJ1-2; v_call: TRBV7-9; d_call: TRBD1; clone_size: few; cdr3_aa: CASSLESGGYYGYTF; cdr3_nt: TGTGCCAGCAGCTTAGAGTCAGGGGGCTACTATGGCTACACCTTC
j_call: TRBJ2-5; v_call: TRBV29-1; d_call: NA; clone_size: NA; cdr3_aa: CSAWGGVKLYQETQYF; cdr3_nt: TGCAGCGCTTGGGGTGGGGTGAAACTGTACCAAGAGACCCAGTACTTC
j_call: TRBJ2-5; v_call: TRBV12-5; d_call: NA; clone_size: NA; cdr3_aa: CTSGLTPAETQYF; cdr3_nt: TGTACTAGTGGTTTGACCCCGGCAGAGACCCAGTACTTC
j_call: TRBJ2-7; v_call: TRBV7-9; d_call: NA; clone_size: many; cdr3_aa: CASSLASRGSSYEQYF; cdr3_nt: TGTGCCAGCAGCTTAGCGTCCAGGGGAAGCTCCTACGAGCAGTACTTC
j_call: TRBJ2-5; v_call: TRBV28; d_call: NA; clone_size: many; cdr3_aa: CASSFREQGYQETQYF; cdr3_nt: TGTGCCAGCAGTTTTAGGGAACAGGGATACCAAGAGACCCAGTACTTC
j_call: TRBJ2-4; v_call: TRBV4-2; d_call: NA; clone_size: many; cdr3_aa: CASSQEGQGGIQYF; cdr3_nt: TGTGCCAGCAGCCAAGAGGGCCAGGGAGGCATTCAGTACTTC
j_call: TRBJ2-7; v_call: TRBV3-1; d_call: TRBD2; clone_size: few; cdr3_aa: CASSQELAGGPYEQYF; cdr3_nt: TGTGCCAGCAGCCAAGAGCTAGCGGGAGGGCCCTACGAGCAGTACTTC
j_call: TRBJ2-7; v_call: TRBV9; d_call: NA; clone_size: NA; cdr3_aa: CASSVATGSYEQYF; cdr3_nt: TGTGCCAGCAGCGTAGCGACAGGATCCTACGAGCAGTACTTC
j_call: TRBJ2-7; v_call: TRBV6-6; d_call: NA; clone_size: NA; cdr3_aa: CASSTERYGQYF; cdr3_nt: TGTGCCAGCAGTACAGAGAGGTACGGGCAGTACTTC
j_call: TRBJ2-7; v_call: TRBV7-2; d_call: NA; clone_size: many; cdr3_aa: CASSPVRTVYYEQYF; cdr3_nt: TGTGCCAGCAGCCCCGTCAGGACGGTCTACTACGAGCAGTACTTC
j_call: TRBJ1-1; v_call: TRBV7-2; d_call: NA; clone_size: many; cdr3_aa: CASSVGGRAEAFF; cdr3_nt: TGTGCCAGCAGCGTAGGTGGACGGGCTGAAGCTTTCTTT
j_call: TRBJ2-1; v_call: TRBV19; d_call: NA; clone_size: NA; cdr3_aa: CASIGTSHDNEQFF; cdr3_nt: TGTGCCAGTATTGGGACTTCCCATGACAATGAGCAGTTCTTC
j_call: TRBJ1-2; v_call: TRBV2; d_call: NA; clone_size: NA; cdr3_aa: CASSVGLSRDYEDNYGYTF; cdr3_nt: TGTGCCAGCAGTGTAGGGCTTTCACGCGATTACGAAGATAACTATGGCTACACCTTC
j_call: TRBJ1-6; v_call: TRBV4-3; d_call: TRBD1; clone_size: few; cdr3_aa: CASSQETGARNSPLHF; cdr3_nt: TGCGCCAGCAGCCAAGAGACAGGGGCTAGGAATTCACCCCTCCACTTT
j_call: TRBJ2-7; v_call: TRBV19; d_call: NA; clone_size: NA; cdr3_aa: CASSIGGTSPYEQYF; cdr3_nt: TGTGCCAGTAGTATCGGGGGGACAAGCCCCTACGAGCAGTACTTC
j_call: TRBJ2-7; v_call: TRBV20-1; d_call: TRBD1; clone_size: many; cdr3_aa: CSARREQGIVYEQYF; cdr3_nt: TGCAGTGCTAGACGAGAACAGGGGATTGTTTACGAGCAGTACTTC
j_call: TRBJ2-1; v_call: TRBV27; d_call: NA; clone_size: NA; cdr3_aa: CASSSPRGEQTYNEQFF; cdr3_nt: TGTGCCAGCAGTTCCCCCCGGGGTGAGCAAACCTACAATGAGCAGTTCTTC
j_call: TRBJ2-3; v_call: TRBV15; d_call: NA; clone_size: NA; cdr3_aa: CATSGQWEVTDTQYF; cdr3_nt: TGTGCCACCAGCGGACAGTGGGAGGTCACAGATACGCAGTATTTT
j_call: TRBJ1-3; v_call: TRBV7-6; d_call: NA; clone_size: NA; cdr3_aa: CASSPMGNTIYF; cdr3_nt: TGTGCCAGCAGCCCGATGGGTAACACCATATATTTT
j_call: TRBJ1-5; v_call: TRBV19; d_call: NA; clone_size: NA; cdr3_aa: CASSIVIGGLSNQPQHF; cdr3_nt: TGTGCCAGTAGTATAGTGATCGGGGGGCTTAGCAATCAGCCCCAGCATTTT
j_call: TRBJ2-6; v_call: TRBV29-1; d_call: NA; clone_size: many; cdr3_aa: CSVELLSSGANVLTF; cdr3_nt: TGCAGCGTTGAGCTCTTAAGCTCTGGGGCCAACGTCCTGACTTTC
j_call: TRBJ2-3; v_call: TRBV14; d_call: NA; clone_size: many; cdr3_aa: CASSQDVGGAGDTQYF; cdr3_nt: TGTGCCAGCAGCCAAGATGTTGGGGGGGCAGGAGATACGCAGTATTTT
j_call: TRBJ2-5; v_call: TRBV7-9; d_call: TRBD2; clone_size: few; cdr3_aa: CASSLRNAGVKTQYF; cdr3_nt: TGTGCCAGCAGCTTACGTAACGCGGGAGTGAAGACCCAGTACTTC
j_call: TRBJ2-7; v_call: TRBV20-1; d_call: NA; clone_size: few; cdr3_aa: CSARDPAVLYEQYF; cdr3_nt: TGCAGTGCTAGAGATCCGGCAGTTCTCTACGAGCAGTACTTC
j_call: TRBJ1-1; v_call: TRBV6-5; d_call: NA; clone_size: NA; cdr3_aa: CASSPPNAGAFF; cdr3_nt: TGCGCCAGCAGCCCACCAAACGCTGGAGCTTTCTTT
j_call: TRBJ1-5; v_call: TRBV16; d_call: NA; clone_size: many; cdr3_aa: CASSQSAGQVKQPQHF; cdr3_nt: TGTGCCAGCAGCCAATCGGCGGGGCAGGTCAAACAGCCCCAGCATTTT
j_call: TRBJ2-1; v_call: TRBV5-5; d_call: TRBD2; clone_size: few; cdr3_aa: CASSLGTSGYWDEQFF; cdr3_nt: TGTGCCAGCAGCCTAGGTACTAGCGGGTATTGGGATGAGCAGTTCTTC
j_call: TRBJ1-5; v_call: TRBV20-1; d_call: NA; clone_size: NA; cdr3_aa: CSALQENQPQHF; cdr3_nt: TGCAGTGCCCTACAGGAGAATCAGCCCCAGCATTTT
j_call: TRBJ2-1; v_call: TRBV7-2; d_call: NA; clone_size: few; cdr3_aa: CASSLVLASSYNEQFF; cdr3_nt: TGTGCCAGCAGCTTAGTCCTAGCGAGCTCCTACAATGAGCAGTTCTTC
j_call: TRBJ1-6; v_call: TRBV4-1; d_call: TRBD1; clone_size: NA; cdr3_aa: CASSQGGQGVLALHF; cdr3_nt: TGCGCCAGCAGCCAAGGAGGACAGGGGGTCTTGGCCCTCCACTTT
j_call: TRBJ1-5; v_call: TRBV20-1; d_call: NA; clone_size: NA; cdr3_aa: CSASAYGTHDQPQHF; cdr3_nt: TGCAGTGCTAGTGCCTACGGGACACACGATCAGCCCCAGCATTTT
j_call: TRBJ1-6; v_call: TRBV7-9; d_call: TRBD1; clone_size: NA; cdr3_aa: CASSSRTGYNSPLHF; cdr3_nt: TGTGCCAGCAGCTCACGGACAGGCTATAATTCACCCCTCCACTTT
j_call: TRBJ2-7; v_call: TRBV10-1; d_call: TRBD2; clone_size: NA; cdr3_aa: CASSRRTSGSPYWSCEQYF; cdr3_nt: TGCGCCAGCAGTCGCAGGACTAGCGGGAGCCCCTACTGGAGTTGCGAGCAGTACTTC
j_call: TRBJ1-1; v_call: TRBV29-1; d_call: NA; clone_size: many; cdr3_aa: CSVEGTAIEAFF; cdr3_nt: TGCAGCGTTGAGGGGACTGCGATTGAAGCTTTCTTT
j_call: TRBJ2-1; v_call: TRBV7-9; d_call: TRBD2; clone_size: NA; cdr3_aa: CASSTLAGVIYNEQFF; cdr3_nt: TGTGCCAGCAGCACATTAGCGGGAGTCATATACAATGAGCAGTTCTTC
j_call: TRBJ2-1; v_call: TRBV21-1; d_call: NA; clone_size: NA; cdr3_aa: CASSPTGPGRGNEQFF; cdr3_nt: TGTGCCAGCAGCCCGACCGGGCCTGGTCGAGGGAATGAGCAGTTCTTC